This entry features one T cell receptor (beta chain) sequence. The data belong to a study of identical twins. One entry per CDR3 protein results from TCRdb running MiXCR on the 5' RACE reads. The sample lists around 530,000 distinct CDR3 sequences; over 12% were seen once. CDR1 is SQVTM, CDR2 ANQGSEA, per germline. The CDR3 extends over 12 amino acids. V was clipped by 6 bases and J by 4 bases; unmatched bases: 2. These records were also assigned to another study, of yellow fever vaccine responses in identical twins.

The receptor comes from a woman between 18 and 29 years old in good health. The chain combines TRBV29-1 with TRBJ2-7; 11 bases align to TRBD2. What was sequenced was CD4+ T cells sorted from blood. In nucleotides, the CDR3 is TGCAGCGTAGCTAGCGGGAGGTACGAGCAGTACTTC. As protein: CSVASGRYEQYF.